This T cell receptor (beta chain) emerged from a study of human CD8 memory T cell subsets. Study-level points and caveats: Stem-like memory T cells and precursor exhausted T cells both came out with similarly high diversity, but effector memory cells did not.

Libraries targeted TCR beta using 5' RACE with UMIs. As processed by the authors: The number of functional CDR3 beta clonotypes in each TCR beta library ranged from roughly 2,900 to 18,000. TCRdb reprocessed the 5' RACE reads, keeping one entry per CDR3 protein, no DNA. The V and J calls follow TCRdb's processing rather than the paper's. The sample has fewer than 8,000 distinct CDR3 sequences. On this clonotype: Its antigen is not identified.

The germline V gene encodes CDR1 LNHDA and CDR2 SQIVND (reference sequence). The CDR3 has 17 residues. Total RNA was taken from fewer than 180,000 sorted CD8+ T cells, in duplicate, per subset. This sequence was found in a human donor in good health. Source material: CD8+ T cells from PBMCs. The rearrangement links TRBV19 to TRBJ1-6. CDR3 in amino acids: CASTVTSDPSYNSPLHF.